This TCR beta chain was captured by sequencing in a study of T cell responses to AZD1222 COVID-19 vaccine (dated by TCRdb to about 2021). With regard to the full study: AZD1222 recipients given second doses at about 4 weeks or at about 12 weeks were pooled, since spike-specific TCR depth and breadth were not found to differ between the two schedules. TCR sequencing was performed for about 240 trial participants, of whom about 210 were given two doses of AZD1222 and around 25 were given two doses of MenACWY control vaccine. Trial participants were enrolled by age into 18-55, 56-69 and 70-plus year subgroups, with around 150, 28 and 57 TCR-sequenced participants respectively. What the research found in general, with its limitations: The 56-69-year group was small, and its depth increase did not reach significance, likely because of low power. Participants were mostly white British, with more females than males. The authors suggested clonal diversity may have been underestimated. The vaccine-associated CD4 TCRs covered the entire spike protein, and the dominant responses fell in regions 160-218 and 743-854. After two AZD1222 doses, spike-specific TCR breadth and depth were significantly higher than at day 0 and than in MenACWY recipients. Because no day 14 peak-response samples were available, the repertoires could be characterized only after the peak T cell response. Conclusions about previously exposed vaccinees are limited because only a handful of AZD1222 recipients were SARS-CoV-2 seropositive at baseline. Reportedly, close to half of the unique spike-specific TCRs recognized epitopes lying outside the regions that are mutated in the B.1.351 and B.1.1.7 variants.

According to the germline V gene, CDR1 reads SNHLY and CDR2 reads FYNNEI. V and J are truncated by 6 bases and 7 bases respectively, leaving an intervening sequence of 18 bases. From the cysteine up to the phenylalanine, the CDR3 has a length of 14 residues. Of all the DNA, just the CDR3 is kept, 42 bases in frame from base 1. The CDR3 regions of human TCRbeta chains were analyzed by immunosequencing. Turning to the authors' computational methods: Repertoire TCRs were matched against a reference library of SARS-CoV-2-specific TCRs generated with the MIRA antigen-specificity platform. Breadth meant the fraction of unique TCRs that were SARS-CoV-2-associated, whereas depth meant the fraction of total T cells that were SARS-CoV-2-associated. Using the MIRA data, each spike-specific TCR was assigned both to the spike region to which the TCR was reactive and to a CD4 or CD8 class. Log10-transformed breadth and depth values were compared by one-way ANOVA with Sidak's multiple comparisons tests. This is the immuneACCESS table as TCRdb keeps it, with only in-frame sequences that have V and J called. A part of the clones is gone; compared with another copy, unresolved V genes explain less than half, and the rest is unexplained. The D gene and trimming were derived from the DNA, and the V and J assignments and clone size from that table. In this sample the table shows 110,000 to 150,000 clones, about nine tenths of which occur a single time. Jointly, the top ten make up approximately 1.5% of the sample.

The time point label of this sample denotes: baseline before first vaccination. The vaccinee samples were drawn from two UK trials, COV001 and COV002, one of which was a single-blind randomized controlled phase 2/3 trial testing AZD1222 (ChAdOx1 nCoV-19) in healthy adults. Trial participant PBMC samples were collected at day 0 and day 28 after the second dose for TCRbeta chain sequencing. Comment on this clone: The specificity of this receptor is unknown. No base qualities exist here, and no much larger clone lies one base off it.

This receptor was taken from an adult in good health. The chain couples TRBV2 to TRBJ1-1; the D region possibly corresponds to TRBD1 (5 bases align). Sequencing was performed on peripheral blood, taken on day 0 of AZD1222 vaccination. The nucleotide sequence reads TGTGCCAGCAGCGAACGTCAGGGAGGGGTTGAAGCTTTCTTT. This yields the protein CASSERQGGVEAFF.